This paragraph covers one TCR beta chain sequence. What it recognizes is unknown. This specimen belongs to a study of lymphopenia after photon versus proton radiotherapy. Study-level results: Proton therapy kept repertoires fairly stable, unlike photons, which gained effector/memory cells.

J was trimmed by 3 bases and V by 5 bases; bases with no gene match: 9. Germline CDR1 and CDR2: SGHTA and FQGNSA. This CDR3 is built from 15 residues. Profiled with immunoSEQ multiplex PCR; TCRdb holds only in-frame clones, not every one. The table lists roughly 61,000 clones, roughly 87% of them singletons. The TCR was taken from an elderly man with esophageal cancer. The specimen was peripheral blood, collected from a patient treated with proton-based radiotherapy. The chain is built from TRBV7-2 and TRBJ2-7, with TRBD1 matching over 8 bases. CDR3 protein: CASSPQGAGHYEQYF. CDR3 coding DNA: TGTGCCAGCAGCCCCCAGGGGGCGGGTCACTACGAGCAGTACTTC.